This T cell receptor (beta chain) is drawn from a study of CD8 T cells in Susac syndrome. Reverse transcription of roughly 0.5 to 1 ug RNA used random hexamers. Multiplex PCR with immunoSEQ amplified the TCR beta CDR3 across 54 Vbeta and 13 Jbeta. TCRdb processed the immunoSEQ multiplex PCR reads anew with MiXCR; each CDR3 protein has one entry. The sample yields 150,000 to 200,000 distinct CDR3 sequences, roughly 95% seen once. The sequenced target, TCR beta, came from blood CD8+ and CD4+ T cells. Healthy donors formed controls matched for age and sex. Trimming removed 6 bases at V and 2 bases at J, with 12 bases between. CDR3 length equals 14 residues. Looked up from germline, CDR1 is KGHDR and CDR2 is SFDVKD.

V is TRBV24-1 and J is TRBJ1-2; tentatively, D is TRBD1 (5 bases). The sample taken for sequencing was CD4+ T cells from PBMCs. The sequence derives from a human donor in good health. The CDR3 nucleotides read TGTGCCACCAGTAGGGACGGGAAAAACTATGGCTACACCTTC. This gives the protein CATSRDGKNYGYTF.